This T cell receptor beta chain was found in a study of T cell changes during pregnancy in multiple sclerosis. Trimming removed 5 bases from V and 2 bases from J; junction bases left unmatched: 4. The CDR3 has 16 residues. The V gene's germline CDR1 is SGHTA and CDR2 FQGTGA. Data came from immunoSEQ multiplex PCR; TCRdb stores just in-frame clones and leaves some out. Here the sample spans about 27,000 clones, roughly 90% being singletons. The clonotype originates from a female donor with multiple sclerosis, enrolled in a pregnancy study. The rearrangement links TRBV7-3 to TRBJ2-3; 13 bases map to TRBD2. The sequenced sample was CD8+ T cells from peripheral blood mononuclear cells, obtained in the second trimester of pregnancy. DNA of the CDR3: TGTGCCAGCAGCATAGGGACTAGCGGGACCACAGATACGCAGTATTTT. It codes for CASSIGTSGTTDTQYF.